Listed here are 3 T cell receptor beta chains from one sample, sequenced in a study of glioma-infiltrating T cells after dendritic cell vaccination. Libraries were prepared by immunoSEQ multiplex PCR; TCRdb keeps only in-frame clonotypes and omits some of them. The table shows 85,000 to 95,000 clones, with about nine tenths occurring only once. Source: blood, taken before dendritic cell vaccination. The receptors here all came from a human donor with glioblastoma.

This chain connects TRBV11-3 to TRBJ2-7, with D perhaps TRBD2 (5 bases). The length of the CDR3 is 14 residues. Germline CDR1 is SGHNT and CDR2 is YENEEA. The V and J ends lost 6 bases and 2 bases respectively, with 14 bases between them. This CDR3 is CASSPYGVPYEQYF. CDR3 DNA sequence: TGTGCCAGCAGTCCCTACGGGGTCCCCTACGAGCAGTACTTC. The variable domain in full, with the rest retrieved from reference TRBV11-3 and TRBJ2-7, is EAGVVQSPRYKIIEKKQPVAFWCNPISGHNTLYWYLQNLGQGPELLIRYENEEAVDDSQLPKDRFSAERLKGVDSTLKIQPAELGDSAVYLCASSPYGVPYEQYFGPGTRLTVT.

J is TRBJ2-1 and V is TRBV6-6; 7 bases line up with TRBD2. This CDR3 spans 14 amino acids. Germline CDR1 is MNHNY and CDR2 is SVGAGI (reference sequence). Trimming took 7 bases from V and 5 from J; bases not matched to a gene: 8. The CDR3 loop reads CASNQAGRDNEQFF. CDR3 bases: TGTGCCAGCAACCAAGCGGGACGCGACAATGAGCAGTTCTTC.

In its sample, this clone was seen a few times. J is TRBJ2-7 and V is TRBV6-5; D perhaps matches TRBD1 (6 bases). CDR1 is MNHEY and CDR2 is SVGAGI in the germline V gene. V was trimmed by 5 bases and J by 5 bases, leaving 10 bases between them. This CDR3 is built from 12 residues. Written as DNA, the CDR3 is TGTGCCAGCAGTGCGCAGGGGCACGAGCAGTACTTC. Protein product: CASSAQGHEQYF.